This TCR beta chain is drawn from a study of blood T cell repertoires in COVID-19. Across the study: Researchers got acute and convalescent COVID-19 samples from the United States, Italy and Spain. PBMCs, B-cell-depleted T cells, or T cells were the source of the cDNA or gDNA that made up the material.

Seattle-derived patients entered the study during active infection and were followed longitudinally. This CDR3 has 14 amino acids. V was clipped by 9 bases and J by 4 bases, with 19 bases between them. Germline loops: CDR1 SGHKS, CDR2 YYEKEE (reference sequence). In this sample, this clone turned up once. Here immunoSEQ multiplex PCR was the method, and the copy in TCRdb shows in-frame clones only, minus some. This sample carries hundreds of thousands of clones, approximately 89% of them seen once, and the ten largest clones take around 12%. What was sequenced was peripheral blood. This chain connects TRBV5-5 to TRBJ1-2, with D possibly being TRBD1 (5 bases). This sequence originates from a woman aged 50 to 60 with COVID-19, enrolled during active disease. The CDR3 bases are TGTGCCACCTCTTTGTCGGAGGGGTTCTATGGCTACACCTTC. Residues: CATSLSEGFYGYTF. Drawing the rest from reference TRBV5-5 and TRBJ1-2, the complete variable domain is DAGVTQSPTHLIKTRGQQVTLRCSPISGHKSVSWYQQVLGQGPQFIFQYYEKEERGRGNFPDRFSARQFPNYSSELNVNALLLGDSALYLCATSLSEGFYGYTFGSGTRLTVV.